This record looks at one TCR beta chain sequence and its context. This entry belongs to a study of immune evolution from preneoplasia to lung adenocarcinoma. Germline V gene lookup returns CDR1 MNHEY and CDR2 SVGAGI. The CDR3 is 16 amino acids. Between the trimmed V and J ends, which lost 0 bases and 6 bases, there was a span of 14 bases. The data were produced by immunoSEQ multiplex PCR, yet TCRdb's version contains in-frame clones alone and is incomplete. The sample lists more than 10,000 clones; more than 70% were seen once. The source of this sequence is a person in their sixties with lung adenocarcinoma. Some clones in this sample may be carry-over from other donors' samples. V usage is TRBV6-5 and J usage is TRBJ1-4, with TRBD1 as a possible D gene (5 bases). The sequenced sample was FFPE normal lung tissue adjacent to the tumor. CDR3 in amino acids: CASSYSPLAGDEKLFF. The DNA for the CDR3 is TGTGCCAGCAGTTACTCCCCTCTTGCGGGGGATGAAAAACTGTTTTTT.